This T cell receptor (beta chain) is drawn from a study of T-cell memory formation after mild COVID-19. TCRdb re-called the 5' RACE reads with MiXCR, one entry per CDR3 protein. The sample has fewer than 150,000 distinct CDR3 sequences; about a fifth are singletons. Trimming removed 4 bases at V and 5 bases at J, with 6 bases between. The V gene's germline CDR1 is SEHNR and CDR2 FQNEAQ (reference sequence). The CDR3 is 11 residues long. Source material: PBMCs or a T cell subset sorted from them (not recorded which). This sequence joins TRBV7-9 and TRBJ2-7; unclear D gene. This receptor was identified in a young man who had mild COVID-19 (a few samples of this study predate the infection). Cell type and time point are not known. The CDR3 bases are TGTGCCAGCAGCTACGGCCACGAGCAGTACTTC. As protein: CASSYGHEQYF.